This entry lists 22 T cell receptor beta chains sequenced from one sample in a study of cytomegalovirus exposure and HLA in healthy donors. Produced via immunoSEQ multiplex PCR; TCRdb's table is partial and in-frame only. Of 150,000 to 180,000 clones listed, 70% to 90% were seen once; the top ten hold about 2.2%. Sequencing input: PBMCs. Receptors were obtained from a human donor in good health.

The chain combines TRBV14 with TRBJ2-3; the match to TRBD2 covers 8 bases. Germline CDR1 reads SGHDN; CDR2 reads FVKESK. With 1 base clipped from V and 6 bases from J, the junction kept 6 bases outside the gene matches. The CDR3 loop spans 15 amino acids. Here the CDR3 reads CASSQGASGGDTQYF. In DNA form, the CDR3 reads TGTGCCAGCAGCCAAGGAGCCAGCGGGGGTGATACGCAGTATTTT.

This sequence joins TRBV6-5 and TRBJ1-2; tentative D call: TRBD1 (6 bases). The CDR3 is 14 amino acids. V lost 5 bases to trimming and J lost 1 base, with 11 bases between them. The germline V gene has CDR1 MNHEY and CDR2 SVGAGI. In nucleotides, the CDR3 is TGTGCCAGCAGTCCGACAGGTCGTAACTATGGCTACACCTTC. This encodes CASSPTGRNYGYTF.

The gene calls are TRBV11-2 and TRBJ2-1; perhaps TRBD2 as D (5 bases). V lost 2 bases, J lost 4 bases, and 9 bases lay in between. The germline gives CDR1 SGHAT, CDR2 FQNNGV. The CDR3 is 14 residues long. The CDR3 coding sequence is TGTGCCAGCAGCTTAAGAGCGGTTTACAATGAGCAGTTCTTC. Translated, it gives CASSLRAVYNEQFF.

The CDR3 spells CASSSPQGLRGTEAFF. CDR3 coding DNA: TGTGCCAGCAGCTCCCCCCAGGGGCTTAGGGGCACTGAAGCTTTCTTT. The chain joins TRBV5-6 to TRBJ1-1; maybe TRBD1 (6 bases). CDR1 and CDR2 from the germline V gene are SGHDT and YYEEEE. Trimming pared 3 bases from V and 4 bases from J, leaving 19 bases between. This CDR3 has 16 amino acids.

The chain has TRBV5-1 and TRBJ1-6, with D perhaps TRBD1 (6 bases). CDR3 length equals 17 residues. Trimming pared 7 bases from V and 0 bases from J, leaving 17 bases between. Germline-derived CDR1 and CDR2 are SGHRS and YFSETQ. CDR3 protein: CASQPGAGGSYNSPLHF. The CDR3 coding sequence is TGCGCCAGCCAACCAGGGGCCGGAGGCTCCTATAATTCACCCCTCCACTTT. Looking up the rest from reference TRBV5-1 and TRBJ1-6 gives the full variable domain: KAGVTQTPRYLIKTRGQQVTLSCSPISGHRSVSWYQQTPGQGLQFLFEYFSETQRNKGNFPGRFSGRQFSNSRSEMNVSTLELGDSALYLCASQPGAGGSYNSPLHFGNGTRLTVT.

The chain carries TRBV5-1 and TRBJ1-2; a weak D match, TRBD1 (6 bases). The CDR3 is 14 residues long. Trimming took off 0 bases at V and 3 bases at J, with 9 bases between the two ends. Germline CDR1 SGHRS, CDR2 YFSETQ. The CDR3, as DNA: TGCGCCAGCAGCTTGGGGCGGACAGACTATGGCTACACCTTC. As protein: CASSLGRTDYGYTF. The full variable domain, completed using reference TRBV5-1 and TRBJ1-2, is KAGVTQTPRYLIKTRGQQVTLSCSPISGHRSVSWYQQTPGQGLQFLFEYFSETQRNKGNFPGRFSGRQFSNSRSEMNVSTLELGDSALYLCASSLGRTDYGYTFGSGTRLTVV.

This clone has just one count. V is TRBV23-1 and J is TRBJ2-7; 7 nucleotides agree with TRBD1. TRBV23-1 is an open reading frame whose function is uncertain. The CDR3 has 15 residues. Trimming took 7 bases from V and 3 from J; bases not matched to a gene: 12. CDR3 protein: CASTSPGTVGYEQYF. As DNA, the CDR3 is TGCGCCAGCACCTCTCCCGGGACAGTTGGCTACGAGCAGTACTTC.

The rearrangement joins TRBV5-1 to TRBJ2-2, with D perhaps matching TRBD1 (6 bases). The V and J ends lost 3 bases and 7 bases respectively, with 16 bases between them. Germline-derived CDR1 and CDR2 are SGHRS and YFSETQ. The CDR3 has 15 amino acids. CDR3 bases: TGCGCCAGCAGCTCGGACAGAAGGGGACGCGGGGAGCTGTTTTTT. Translated: CASSSDRRGRGELFF.

V and J are TRBV5-1 and TRBJ1-5; TRBD1 matches 9 bases. Losses at the gene ends were 4 bases for V and 0 bases for J; bases not matched to a gene: 2. Germline-derived CDR1 and CDR2 are SGHRS and YFSETQ. This CDR3 spans 15 amino acids. The CDR3 nucleotides read TGCGCCAGCAGCCGGACAGGGGATAGCAATCAGCCCCAGCATTTT. Its translation: CASSRTGDSNQPQHF.

V and J are TRBV6-5 and TRBJ1-5; D uncertain. Looked up from germline, CDR1 is MNHEY and CDR2 is SVGAGI. The CDR3 runs to 14 residues. V lost 0 bases, J lost 6 bases, and 9 bases lay in between. The CDR3 region is CASSYSSGFQPQHF. The CDR3 nucleotides are TGTGCCAGCAGTTACTCATCCGGGTTTCAGCCCCAGCATTTT.

This clone was seen just once. The chain uses TRBV4-1 and TRBJ1-6; D uncertain. The CDR3 extends over 13 amino acids. The V end was cut by 0 bases, the J end by 9 bases, with 6 bases between. CDR1 and CDR2 from the germline V gene are MGHRA and YSYEKL. As DNA, the CDR3 is TGCGCCAGCAGCCAAGAGGAGTCTTCACCCCTCCACTTT. Translated, it gives CASSQEESSPLHF.

The chain has TRBV13 and TRBJ2-4; D perhaps matches TRBD1 (5 bases). The germline gives CDR1 PRHDT, CDR2 FYEKMQ (reference sequence). V was clipped by 11 bases and J by 5 bases, with 16 bases between them. The CDR3 extends over 13 amino acids. CDR3 in DNA: TGTGCCTCGCATCAGGGTACGGAAAACATTCAGTACTTC. Translation: CASHQGTENIQYF.

CDR3 amino acids: CASRPGQGRYEQYF. The CDR3, as DNA: TGTGCCAGTAGACCGGGACAGGGGCGCTACGAGCAGTACTTC. The chain employs TRBV19 and TRBJ2-7, with 10 bases aligning to TRBD1. After removal of 6 bases from V and 3 bases from J, the junction contained 5 bases not matched to a gene. Germline assignment: CDR1 LNHDA and CDR2 SQIVND (reference sequence). CDR3 length: 14 amino acids.

The chain is built from TRBV15 and TRBJ2-4; 9 bases match TRBD1. CDR1 is LNHNV and CDR2 is YYDKDF in the germline V gene (reference sequence). This CDR3 comprises 14 residues. The V gene end was trimmed by 0 bases and the J gene end by 7 bases; junction bases not matched to a gene: 1. In DNA, the CDR3 is TGTGCCACCAGCAGAGAACAGGGGGCTAACATTCAGTACTTC. Protein product: CATSREQGANIQYF.

The chain uses TRBV27 and TRBJ2-3; D gene ambiguous. The ends were cut back, 0 bases at V and 7 bases at J, with 8 bases in the middle. The V gene's germline CDR1 is MNHEY and CDR2 SMNVEV (reference sequence). CDR3 length equals 13 residues. CDR3 residues: CASSLSPFHTQYF. The DNA for the CDR3 is TGTGCCAGCAGTTTATCCCCGTTCCATACGCAGTATTTT.

V is TRBV19 and J is TRBJ2-2; D possibly corresponds to TRBD1 (6 bases). The CDR3 has 18 amino acids. Germline CDR1 and CDR2: LNHDA and SQIVND (reference sequence). V was shortened by 4 bases and J by 6 bases, with 24 bases between the two germline ends. CDR3 sequence reads: CASSKASIQGYVSGELFF. DNA of the CDR3: TGTGCCAGTAGTAAAGCCTCAATACAGGGTTATGTTTCCGGGGAGCTGTTTTTT. The full variable domain, in which reference TRBV19 and TRBJ2-2 provide the parts outside the CDR3, is DGGITQSPKYLFRKEGQNVTLSCEQNLNHDAMYWYRQDPGQGLRLIYYSQIVNDFQKGDIAEGYSVSREKKESFPLTVTSAQKNPTAFYLCASSKASIQGYVSGELFFGEGSRLTVL.

This clone has only a few counts. The chain has TRBV6-5 and TRBJ2-7; D possibly corresponds to TRBD1 (5 bases). The CDR3 sequence is 13 residues long. Germline assignment: CDR1 MNHEY and CDR2 SVGAGI. V lost 3 bases and J lost 3, with 9 bases in between. CDR3 amino acids: CASSYDRRYEQYF. DNA of the CDR3: TGTGCCAGCAGTTATGACAGACGCTACGAGCAGTACTTC.

The chain links TRBV6-5 to TRBJ1-2; 8 bases match TRBD1. This CDR3 comprises 15 residues. With 1 base clipped from V and 3 bases from J, the junction kept 4 bases outside the gene matches. Germline CDR1 MNHEY, CDR2 SVGAGI. CDR3 residues: CASSYLGQVDYGYTF. Written as DNA, the CDR3 is TGTGCCAGCAGTTACTTGGGACAGGTGGACTATGGCTACACCTTC.

V gene TRBV29-1 combines with J gene TRBJ1-3; perhaps TRBD1 as D (6 bases). The germline V and J ends were trimmed by 4 bases and 2 bases, with 9 bases remaining between them. CDR1 is SQVTM and CDR2 is ANQGSEA in the germline V gene. The CDR3 covers 13 residues. The CDR3 region has the DNA TGCAGCGTTGTAACAGGGACTGGAAACACCATATATTTT. Its protein is CSVVTGTGNTIYF.

This clone has more than one count but fewer than ten. V usage is TRBV21-1 and J usage is TRBJ2-1; the DNA was not used to check the table's D call, TRBD2. TRBV21-1 is termed a pseudogene. The CDR3 has 11 amino acids. CDR3 DNA: TGTGCCAGCAGCAATGCGGGTGAGCAGTTCTTC. Translating gives CASSNAGEQFF.

This chain links TRBV11-2 with TRBJ2-1, with 10 bases identical to TRBD1. J lost 9 bases, V lost 6 bases, and 11 bases had no gene match. CDR3 length: 15 residues. Germline V CDR1 and CDR2: SGHAT, FQNNGV. CDR3 loop: CASSLPGQGFVEQFF. For the CDR3, the DNA is TGTGCCAGCAGTCTCCCGGGACAGGGGTTCGTTGAGCAGTTCTTC.

This rearrangement joins TRBV25-1 to TRBJ1-4, with D possibly being TRBD1 (5 bases). The V gene's germline CDR1 is MGHDK and CDR2 SYGVNS. The CDR3 loop spans 12 amino acids. V lost 8 bases, J lost 8 bases, and 12 bases lay in between. This CDR3 is CASGGGGEKLFF. DNA for the CDR3: TGTGCCAGCGGGGGGGGAGGCGAAAAACTGTTTTTT.